This T cell receptor (beta chain) is drawn from a study of T-cell memory formation after mild COVID-19. TCRdb re-called the 5' RACE reads through MiXCR, storing one row per CDR3 protein. The table lists about 150,000 distinct CDR3 sequences, more than 12% of them singletons. The CDR3 is made up of 16 amino acids. Comments on this clonotype: An end of the junction does not agree with germline; a read error may underlie this.

Specimen: PBMCs or a T cell subset sorted from them (not recorded which). This clonotype was sampled from an adult woman who had mild COVID-19 (a few samples of this study predate the infection). Cell type and time point are not known. V gene TRBV12-3 or TRBV12-4 combines with J gene TRBJ2-2; D is possibly TRBD2 (6 bases). The CDR3 protein is CDSSLPTRRYTGELFF. In DNA form, the CDR3 reads TGTGACAGCAGTTTACCGACTAGGAGATACACCGGGGAGCTGTTTTTT.